This entry describes one TCR beta chain. Within the sample, other DNA sequences also encode this same CDR3. These data come from a study of blood T cell repertoires in COVID-19. Looking at the study overall: The United States, Italy and Spain were the sources of the acute and convalescent COVID-19 samples. The analysed material was cDNA or gDNA that came from T cells, B-cell-depleted T cells, or PBMCs.

Produced via immunoSEQ multiplex PCR; TCRdb's table is partial and in-frame only. In the table there are about 440,000 clones, about nine tenths of which are singletons. The germline gives CDR1 SGHTA, CDR2 FQGTGA. The CDR3 contains 13 residues. With V trimmed by 5 bases and J by 4 bases, 3 bases remained unmatched. Seattle's cohort entered during active infection and was followed longitudinally. The V call is TRBV7-3, the J call TRBJ1-1; 8 nucleotides agree with TRBD1. The sample taken for sequencing was peripheral blood. The TCR comes from a woman aged 50 to 60 with COVID-19, enrolled during active disease. The CDR3, as DNA: TGTGCCAGCAGCCTAGACAGGGGCACTGAAGCTTTCTTT. Translation: CASSLDRGTEAFF.